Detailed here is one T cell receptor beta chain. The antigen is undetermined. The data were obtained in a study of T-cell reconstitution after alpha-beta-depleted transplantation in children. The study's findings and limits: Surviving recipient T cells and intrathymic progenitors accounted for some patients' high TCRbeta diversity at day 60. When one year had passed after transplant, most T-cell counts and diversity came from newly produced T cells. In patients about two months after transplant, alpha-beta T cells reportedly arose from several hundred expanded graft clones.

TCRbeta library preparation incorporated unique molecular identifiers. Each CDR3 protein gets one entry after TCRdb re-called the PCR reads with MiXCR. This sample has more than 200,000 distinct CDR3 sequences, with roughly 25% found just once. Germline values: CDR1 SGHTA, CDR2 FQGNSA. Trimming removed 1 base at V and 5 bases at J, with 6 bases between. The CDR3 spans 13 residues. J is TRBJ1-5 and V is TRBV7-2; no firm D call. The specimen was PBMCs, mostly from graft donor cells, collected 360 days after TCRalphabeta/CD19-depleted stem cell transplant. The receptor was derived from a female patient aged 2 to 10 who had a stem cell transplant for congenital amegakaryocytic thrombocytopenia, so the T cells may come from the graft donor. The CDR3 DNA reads TGTGCCAGCAGCTTAGAGTTTCATCAGCCCCAGCATTTT. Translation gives CASSLEFHQPQHF.